These 25 T cell receptor beta chains originate from one sample sequenced in a study of shared clonotypes between healthy human individuals. The naive CD8 population came from CD45RO-negative cells selected for CCR7, without terminally differentiated effector memory CD45RA+ cells. The table came from immunoSEQ multiplex PCR; TCRdb's copy has only in-frame clones and leaves some out. This table holds about 590,000 clones, around 95% found once. The sequenced sample was naive CD8+ T cells sorted from blood. The receptors here all came from a woman aged 25 to 39 in good health.

The chain combines TRBV10-1 with TRBJ2-2, with 9 nucleotides matching TRBD1. Germline assignment: CDR1 WNHNN and CDR2 SYGVQD (reference sequence). The CDR3 runs 15 residues. J lost 5 bases, V lost 4 bases, and 5 bases had no gene match. CDR3 protein: CASSGPTGGTGELFF. Here the CDR3 DNA reads TGCGCCAGCAGTGGACCGACAGGGGGGACCGGGGAGCTGTTTTTT.

The chain combines TRBV4-1 with TRBJ1-2; D unclear. This CDR3 has 13 amino acids. Germline lookup yields CDR1 MGHRA and CDR2 YSYEKL. V dropped 0 bases and J dropped 5 bases, with 7 bases sitting between them. CDR3 coding DNA: TGCGCCAGCAGCCAAGATACGGCTTATGGCTACACCTTC. Translation gives CASSQDTAYGYTF.

The chain uses TRBV6-6 and TRBJ2-7, with a tentative D call TRBD2 (6 bases). The CDR3 is 13 residues long. Germline lookup yields CDR1 MNHNY and CDR2 SVGAGI (reference sequence). Between the trimmed V and J ends, which lost 8 bases and 4 bases, there was a span of 15 bases. The CDR3 DNA sequence: TGTGCCAGCCGCCACCGGGAGAGTTACGAGCAGTACTTC. Its translation is CASRHRESYEQYF.

V gene TRBV6-6 combines with J gene TRBJ2-7; the D call may be TRBD1 or TRBD2 (7 bases each). The germline gives CDR1 MNHNY, CDR2 SVGAGI (reference sequence). V lost 2 bases and J lost 4, with 18 bases in between. The CDR3 is 16 residues long. The CDR3, as DNA: TGTGCCAGCAGTTACGGGGCCGACAGGGAGGGGTACGAGCAGTACTTC. Amino acid sequence: CASSYGADREGYEQYF.

The V call is TRBV7-8, the J call TRBJ2-2, with 11 bases aligning to TRBD2. Germline lookup yields CDR1 SGHVS and CDR2 FQNEAQ. There are 16 residues in the CDR3. J gave up 5 bases and V 5 bases, and 7 bases lay outside the gene matches. For the CDR3, the DNA is TGTGCCAGCAGCGGGCGACTAGCGGGATTTACCGGGGAGCTGTTTTTT. Amino acids: CASSGRLAGFTGELFF.

V and J are TRBV4-1 and TRBJ2-1; 7 bases are a match to TRBD2. The trim removed 0 bases at V and 7 bases at J, leaving 9 bases unmatched. Germline CDR1 reads MGHRA; CDR2 reads YSYEKL. This CDR3 has 16 amino acids. The CDR3 DNA reads as TGCGCCAGCAGCCAAGAAGGGCTGGTAGCGGGTAATGAGCAGTTCTTC. Protein product: CASSQEGLVAGNEQFF.

The chain has TRBV7-9 and TRBJ2-1; D unresolved. Trimming pared 5 bases from V and 9 bases from J, leaving 11 bases between. CDR1 is SEHNR, CDR2 FQNEAQ, per germline (reference sequence). The CDR3 has 12 residues. The CDR3 coding sequence is TGTGCCAGCAGCCCCCTTGGCAGTGAGCAGTTCTTC. Amino acids: CASSPLGSEQFF. Using reference TRBV7-9 and TRBJ2-1 for the parts outside the CDR3, the full variable domain is DTGVSQNPRHKITKRGQNVTFRCDPISEHNRLYWYRQTLGQGPEFLTYFQNEAQLEKSRLLSDRFSAERPKGSFSTLEIQRTEQGDSAMYLCASSPLGSEQFFGPGTRLTVL.

The gene calls are TRBV11-1 and TRBJ1-1, with D possibly being TRBD1 (5 bases). This CDR3 is built from 14 residues. V was cut by 4 bases and J by 0 bases, with 9 bases left in between. Germline-derived CDR1 and CDR2 are SGHAT and FQDESV (reference sequence). The CDR3 bases are TGTGCCAGCAGCTCGACAGAGTTGAACACTGAAGCTTTCTTT. Amino acid sequence: CASSSTELNTEAFF.

The chain carries TRBV6-5 and TRBJ2-5, with D perhaps TRBD2 (7 bases). The CDR3 sequence is 13 residues long. V was cut by 10 bases and J by 4 bases, with 16 bases left in between. The germline V gene encodes CDR1 MNHEY and CDR2 SVGAGI. The chain's CDR3 is CATEQGGGETQYF. CDR3 DNA: TGTGCCACGGAACAGGGCGGGGGAGAGACCCAGTACTTC.

This chain links TRBV11-2 with TRBJ1-2; D not resolved. This CDR3 region has 12 residues. V lost 2 bases and J 7 bases, leaving 8 bases between the germline ends. The germline V gene has CDR1 SGHAT and CDR2 FQNNGV. The CDR3 is CASSLKGTGYTF. CDR3 DNA: TGTGCCAGCAGCTTAAAGGGTACTGGCTACACCTTC.

This clone showed up just once. The junction departs from the called germline gene at one end, perhaps through a read error. J is TRBJ2-1 and V is TRBV28; 7 nucleotides line up with TRBD2. CDR1 and CDR2 (germline): MDHEN, SYDVKM. The CDR3 is 13 amino acids. CDR3 coding DNA: TGTGCCAGCGGTTTGTCGGGGGGTCATGAGCAGTTCTTC. Its translation: CASGLSGGHEQFF. Variable domain in full (rest from reference TRBV28 and TRBJ2-1): DVKVTQSSRYLVKRTGEKVFLECVQDMDHENMFWYRQDPGLGLRLIYFSYDVKMKEKGDIPEGYSVSREKKERFSLILESASTNQTSMYLCASGLSGGHEQFFGPGTRLTVL.

The V call is TRBV15, the J call TRBJ1-5, with D unclear. Germline CDR1 LNHNV, CDR2 YYDKDF (reference sequence). This CDR3 is built from 13 residues. Trimming took 3 bases from V and 5 from J, leaving 8 bases between them. The CDR3 sequence is CATSSTWDQPQHF. The DNA of the CDR3 is TGTGCCACCAGCAGCACCTGGGATCAGCCCCAGCATTTT.

The CDR3 region has the DNA TGTGCCAGTAGTATCTCGGAGGGCTACAATGAGCAGTTCTTC. It codes for CASSISEGYNEQFF. The chain has TRBV19 and TRBJ2-1; possibly TRBD2 for D (6 bases). The ends were cut back, 3 bases at V and 3 bases at J, with 9 bases in the middle. CDR1 and CDR2 from the germline V gene are LNHDA and SQIVND (reference sequence). CDR3 size: 14 residues.

J is TRBJ2-2 and V is TRBV6-4, with D hard to call. The CDR3 consists of 13 residues. V was shortened by 0 bases and J by 8 bases, with 7 bases between the two germline ends. CDR1 and CDR2 (germline): MRHNA, SNTAGT. CDR3 residues: CASSDSLTGELFF. CDR3 bases: TGTGCCAGCAGTGACTCACTGACGGGGGAGCTGTTTTTT.

In its sample, this clone was seen once. The rearrangement links TRBV19 to TRBJ2-5; TRBD2 is a possible D gene (5 bases). Germline V CDR1 and CDR2: LNHDA, SQIVND (reference sequence). The germline V and J ends were trimmed by 4 bases and 7 bases, with 13 bases remaining between them. The CDR3 contains 13 residues. CDR3 sequence: CASSKSGGATQYF. The CDR3 region has the DNA TGTGCCAGTAGTAAATCCGGAGGCGCGACCCAGTACTTC.

The DNA of the CDR3 is TGTGCCAGCAGTCCGGACAGTCGGCCTTTAGGTGAGCAGTACTTC. Its protein is CASSPDSRPLGEQYF. The chain has TRBV7-9 and TRBJ2-7; tentative D call: TRBD1 (6 bases). The V and J ends lost 6 bases and 7 bases respectively, with 22 bases between them. Germline values: CDR1 SEHNR, CDR2 FQNEAQ (reference sequence). The CDR3 is 15 amino acids.

This clone was observed once. The CDR3 region has the DNA TGTGCCAGCAGCTTTGGCCTAAACGAGCAGTACTTC. Amino acid sequence: CASSFGLNEQYF. The chain links TRBV13 to TRBJ2-7; no definite D call. Germline V gives CDR1 PRHDT, CDR2 FYEKMQ (reference sequence). The CDR3 length is 12 residues. V lost 3 bases, J lost 5 bases, and 8 bases lay in between.

On this clone: Other DNA variants within this sample encode the same CDR3. The DNA for the CDR3 is TGTGCCAGCAGCTTTAGACAGGGGAACACTGAAGCTTTCTTT. Translating it yields CASSFRQGNTEAFF. The chain recombines TRBV5-8 with TRBJ1-1; 7 bases fit TRBD1. The CDR3 runs to 14 residues. The ends lost 2 bases at V and 1 base at J; junction bases unmatched: 2. Per the germline V gene, CDR1 is SGHTS and CDR2 is YDEGEE.

The CDR3 nucleotides are TGCGCCAGCAGTATAAGACGGATGAACACTGAAGCTTTCTTT. Its protein is CASSIRRMNTEAFF. V gene TRBV10-2 combines with J gene TRBJ1-1; D gene uncertain. V was shortened by 5 bases and J by 0 bases, with 10 bases between the two germline ends. The germline V gene has CDR1 WSHSY and CDR2 SAAADI. This CDR3 spans 14 amino acids.

This clone was seen a single time. The gene calls are TRBV7-2 and TRBJ2-7, with 11 positions matching TRBD2. Germline V lookup: CDR1 SGHTA, CDR2 FQGNSA. Trimming at V came to 4 bases and at J to 0 bases, leaving 5 bases not matched to a gene. CDR3 size: 16 residues. The CDR3 nucleotides read TGTGCCAGCAGCTCGACTAGCGGGGCAAGCTCCTACGAGCAGTACTTC. The encoded protein is CASSSTSGASSYEQYF.

As concerns this clone: Its ends do not fully match the called genes, so a read error is possible. In DNA, the CDR3 is TGTGCCAGCAGTACTTTGACTGGAGCTTTCTTT. Translation gives CASSTLTGAFF. The chain recombines TRBV25-1 with TRBJ1-1, with unresolved D. CDR3 length: 11 amino acids. Germline V gene sequence: CDR1 MGHDK, CDR2 SYGVNS. The whole variable domain, remainder taken from reference TRBV25-1 and TRBJ1-1, is EADIYQTPRYLVIGTGKKITLECSQTMGHDKMYWYQQDPGMELHLIHYSYGVNSTEKGDLSSESTVSRIRTEHFPLTLESARPSHTSQYLCASSTLTGAFFGQGTRLTVV.

The chain links TRBV29-1 to TRBJ1-4; tentative D call: TRBD1 (6 bases). The V end lost 0 bases, the J end lost 3 bases, and 14 bases lay between the germline ends. This CDR3 region has 16 residues. Looked up from germline, CDR1 is SQVTM and CDR2 is ANQGSEA. CDR3 loop: CSVEEGSGTPNEKLFF. The CDR3 nucleotides read TGCAGCGTTGAAGAGGGATCCGGGACACCTAATGAAAAACTGTTTTTT.

A remark on this clone: Other DNA sequences of this sample code for an identical CDR3. V and J are TRBV7-3 and TRBJ1-1; unclear D gene. Germline CDR1 and CDR2: SGHTA and FQGTGA. This CDR3 is built from 13 residues. V was cut by 0 bases and J by 1 base, with 3 bases left in between. DNA for the CDR3: TGTGCCAGCAGCTTAACTGAGAACACTGAAGCTTTCTTT. Translating gives CASSLTENTEAFF.

This rearrangement joins TRBV2 to TRBJ2-3; 7 bases fit TRBD2. Germline lookup yields CDR1 SNHLY and CDR2 FYNNEI. CDR3 length: 16 amino acids. The junction had 12 bases not matched to a gene; V was cut back by 8 bases and J by 1 base. CDR3 in amino acids: CASPRSGAEGTDTQYF. CDR3 coding DNA: TGTGCCAGCCCCCGAAGCGGGGCGGAGGGCACAGATACGCAGTATTTT.

The chain has TRBV28 and TRBJ2-7, with 11 bases that match TRBD2. Unmatched junction bases numbered 6, after V lost 5 bases and J lost 6 bases. This CDR3 is 14 amino acids long. CDR1 is MDHEN and CDR2 is SYDVKM in the germline V gene. CDR3 sequence reads: CASSGTSGLREQYF. The CDR3 bases are TGTGCCAGCAGTGGGACTAGCGGACTTCGCGAGCAGTACTTC.